The 21 T cell receptor beta chains in this list originate from one sample, sequenced in a study of blood T cell repertoires in COVID-19. TCRdb's table, derived via immunoSEQ multiplex PCR, lists solely in-frame clones and lacks some. The sample has under 350,000 clones; over 75% are singletons. The specimen sequenced was PBMCs or T cells enriched from blood (not recorded which). The receptors were sampled from a man aged 30-40 years who had recovered from COVID-19.

The gene calls are TRBV11-3 and TRBJ2-2; 7 bases match TRBD1. CDR3 length equals 16 residues. V lost 2 bases and J lost 3; bases outside the gene matches: 6. The germline V gene encodes CDR1 SGHNT and CDR2 YENEEA. CDR3 in amino acids: CASSLSRQGDTGELFF. The CDR3 DNA reads TGTGCCAGCAGCTTAAGTAGACAGGGCGACACCGGGGAGCTGTTTTTT.

V and J are TRBV15 and TRBJ1-2, with a weak D call TRBD1 (5 bases). The V end lost 3 bases, the J end lost 0 bases, and 11 bases lay between the germline ends. CDR3 size: 15 residues. Germline CDR1 is LNHNV and CDR2 is YYDKDF (reference sequence). This chain's CDR3 is CATSRGGEANYGYTF. The CDR3 region has the DNA TGTGCCACCAGCAGGGGAGGGGAAGCTAACTATGGCTACACCTTC.

This rearrangement joins TRBV30 to TRBJ1-6; D is uncertain. The CDR3 is 14 residues long. The V end lost 2 bases, the J end lost 8 bases, and 13 bases lay between the germline ends. Germline values: CDR1 GTSNPN, CDR2 SVGIG (reference sequence). CDR3 in amino acids: CAWSRGRGYSPLHF. The CDR3 nucleotides read TGTGCCTGGAGTCGAGGTAGAGGGTATTCACCCCTCCACTTT.

V is TRBV4-1 and J is TRBJ1-2; 12 bases fit TRBD1. This CDR3 spans 14 amino acids. Germline V gene lookup returns CDR1 MGHRA and CDR2 YSYEKL. V trimming: 8 bases; J trimming: 7 bases; junction bases outside the gene matches: 8. The CDR3 here is CASGEGQGASGYTF. The DNA of the CDR3 is TGCGCCAGCGGGGAGGGACAGGGGGCGTCTGGCTACACCTTC.

The chain employs TRBV10-2 and TRBJ2-2; D not certain. There are 12 residues in the CDR3. Germline CDR1 reads WSHSY; CDR2 reads SAAADI. Trimming stripped 5 bases from V and 1 base from J, with 2 bases between. The CDR3 loop is CASSRNTGELFF. DNA for the CDR3: TGCGCCAGCAGTCGGAACACCGGGGAGCTGTTTTTT.

Turning to this clone: This specimen includes other DNA sequences encoding the same CDR3. The V call is TRBV12-3 or TRBV12-4, the J call TRBJ1-1; D gene unclear. Trimming stripped 6 bases from V and 5 bases from J, with 10 bases between. The CDR3 totals 12 residues. CDR3 sequence: CASRSTGTEAFF. CDR3 nucleotides: TGTGCCAGCAGGTCGACCGGGACTGAAGCTTTCTTT.

The chain uses TRBV5-8 and TRBJ1-2; 10 bases line up with TRBD1. Trimming took 3 bases from V and 8 from J; bases not matched to a gene: 10. The CDR3 extends over 15 amino acids. Germline loops: CDR1 SGHTS, CDR2 YDEGEE. The DNA for the CDR3 is TGTGCCAGCAGCTCCCAAGGGACAGGGGAGGAAGGCTACACCTTC. Protein product: CASSSQGTGEEGYTF.

This chain connects TRBV5-6 to TRBJ1-2; 7 nucleotides agree with TRBD1. V dropped 1 base and J dropped 3; count of bases not matched to a gene: 0. This CDR3 is built from 13 residues. CDR1 is SGHDT, CDR2 YYEEEE, per germline. CDR3 sequence: CASSLTGDYGYTF. CDR3 nucleotides: TGTGCCAGCAGCTTGACAGGGGACTATGGCTACACCTTC. Using reference TRBV5-6 and TRBJ1-2 for the parts outside the CDR3, the full variable domain is DAGVTQSPTHLIKTRGQQVTLRCSPKSGHDTVSWYQQALGQGPQFIFQYYEEEERQRGNFPDRFSGHQFPNYSSELNVNALLLGDSALYLCASSLTGDYGYTFGSGTRLTVV.

The chain carries TRBV30 and TRBJ1-1; no clear D. With 1 base removed from V and 0 bases from J, the gap between germline ends came to 6 bases. The CDR3 covers 13 residues. In germline, CDR1 is GTSNPN, CDR2 SVGIG (reference sequence). The CDR3 region is CAWSERLNTEAFF. CDR3 DNA: TGTGCCTGGAGTGAACGGTTGAACACTGAAGCTTTCTTT.

The CDR3 DNA reads TGTGCCAGCAGTGAAGCCCTCCTGGCCGAGACAGGGTATTCACCCCTCCACTTT. Its protein product is CASSEALLAETGYSPLHF. V is TRBV6-1 and J is TRBJ1-6; 7 nucleotides match TRBD1. The CDR3 sequence is 18 residues long. Trimming took 0 bases from V and 8 from J; bases not matched to a gene: 13. CDR1 and CDR2 from the germline V gene are MNHNS and SASEGT.

The chain combines TRBV18 with TRBJ2-5; D perhaps matches TRBD1 (6 bases). The CDR3 totals 15 residues. Between the trimmed V and J ends, which lost 1 base and 3 bases, there was a span of 12 bases. The germline V gene has CDR1 KGHSH and CDR2 LQKENI. CDR3 bases: TGTGCCAGCTCACCACGACAGGTAGTAAAAGAGACCCAGTACTTC. It is translated as CASSPRQVVKETQYF.

The J gene is TRBJ2-1, the V gene TRBV18, with 7 bases fitting TRBD2. The CDR3 spans 16 residues. The junction had 14 bases not matched to a gene; V was cut back by 3 bases and J by 9 bases. CDR1 is KGHSH, CDR2 LQKENI, per germline. CDR3 protein: CASSPTSGLLSPEQFF. CDR3 DNA: TGTGCCAGCTCACCTACTTCGGGACTACTTTCCCCTGAGCAGTTCTTC. Together with reference TRBV18 and TRBJ2-1, the CDR3 gives the full variable domain: NAGVMQNPRHLVRRRGQEARLRCSPMKGHSHVYWYRQLPEEGLKFMVYLQKENIIDESGMPKERFSAEFPKEGPSILRIQQVVRGDSAAYFCASSPTSGLLSPEQFFGPGTRLTVL.

The rearrangement uses TRBV24-1 and TRBJ2-1; 9 nucleotides match TRBD2. Germline V gene lookup returns CDR1 KGHDR and CDR2 SFDVKD. J gave up 5 bases and V 5 bases, and 3 bases lay outside the gene matches. This CDR3 region has 14 residues. CDR3 protein: CATSGPSGDNEQFF. CDR3 sequence (DNA): TGTGCCACCAGTGGTCCTAGCGGGGACAATGAGCAGTTCTTC.

This clone came up a few times. This chain links TRBV30 with TRBJ1-2; D is possibly TRBD1 (5 bases). The CDR3 runs 12 residues. V was pared by 3 bases and J by 7 bases, with 12 bases between. The V gene's germline CDR1 is GTSNPN and CDR2 SVGIG (reference sequence). The CDR3 coding sequence is TGTGCCTGGAGGCAATGGGGCTCTGGCTACACCTTC. Its translation: CAWRQWGSGYTF.

This sequence joins TRBV18 and TRBJ2-7; weak D call: TRBD2 (6 bases). Trimming took off 1 base at V and 5 bases at J, with 9 bases between the two ends. The CDR3 is made up of 13 amino acids. The germline CDR1 and CDR2 sequences are KGHSH and LQKENI. CDR3 loop: CASSPLRGNEQYF. DNA of the CDR3: TGTGCCAGCTCACCACTTCGGGGGAACGAGCAGTACTTC.

In its sample, this clone was seen a few times. The chain has TRBV4-1 and TRBJ2-1, with D perhaps TRBD1 (6 bases). Germline V gene data show CDR1 as MGHRA and CDR2 as YSYEKL. The V gene lost 0 bases and the J gene lost 9 bases, with 15 bases spanning the gap. The CDR3 totals 15 residues. CDR3 protein: CASSQDRTATGEQFF. As DNA, the CDR3 is TGCGCCAGCAGCCAAGACCGGACAGCGACGGGTGAGCAGTTCTTC.

In this sample, this clone turned up once. This rearrangement joins TRBV4-1 to TRBJ1-4; D may be TRBD1 (5 bases). The germline V gene has CDR1 MGHRA and CDR2 YSYEKL. The CDR3 runs 16 residues. Between the trimmed V and J ends, which lost 0 bases and 6 bases, there was a span of 14 bases. The CDR3 spells CASSQDQGLGDEKLFF. The CDR3 DNA reads TGCGCCAGCAGCCAAGATCAGGGCCTAGGGGATGAAAAACTGTTTTTT.

The rearrangement joins TRBV9 to TRBJ2-2, with a possible D match to TRBD1 (6 bases). Deletions cut 4 bases from V and 0 bases from J, with 13 bases between. Germline assignment: CDR1 SGDLS and CDR2 YYNGEE. The CDR3 has 16 amino acids. Written as DNA, the CDR3 is TGTGCCAGCAGCCCTGGACAGCGAACGAACACCGGGGAGCTGTTTTTT. This translates into CASSPGQRTNTGELFF. Variable domain in full (rest from reference TRBV9 and TRBJ2-2): DSGVTQTPKHLITATGQRVTLRCSPRSGDLSVYWYQQSLDQGLQFLIQYYNGEERAKGNILERFSAQQFPDLHSELNLSSLELGDSALYFCASSPGQRTNTGELFFGEGSRLTVL.

V and J are TRBV7-9 and TRBJ1-4; a weak D match, TRBD1 (6 bases). The CDR3 runs 14 residues. V lost 2 bases to trimming and J lost 7 bases, with 11 bases between them. Germline V CDR1 and CDR2: SEHNR, FQNEAQ (reference sequence). CDR3 DNA: TGTGCCAGCAGCTTAACGTCAGGGGCTGAAAAACTGTTTTTT. Translated: CASSLTSGAEKLFF.

The genes are TRBV28 and TRBJ2-2; 10 bases agree with TRBD2. Germline lookup yields CDR1 MDHEN and CDR2 SYDVKM. The CDR3 extends over 15 amino acids. V lost 6 bases, J lost 4 bases, and 5 bases stayed unmatched. This chain's CDR3 is CASSFSGGITGELFF. Written as DNA, the CDR3 is TGTGCCAGCAGCTTTAGCGGGGGGATCACCGGGGAGCTGTTTTTT.

The chain has TRBV7-9 and TRBJ1-1, with 7 bases matching TRBD1. Germline loops: CDR1 SEHNR, CDR2 FQNEAQ (reference sequence). V lost 2 bases, J lost 6 bases, and 9 bases stayed unmatched. CDR3 length equals 15 residues. CDR3 sequence (DNA): TGTGCCAGCAGCTTACGGGCGACAGGGCCTCCTGAAGCTTTCTTT. It translates to CASSLRATGPPEAFF.